This TCR beta chain was captured in a study of T cell repertoires in cytomegalovirus infection. CDR3 size: 16 residues. Trimming pared 3 bases from V and 6 bases from J, leaving 20 bases between. This clonotype was observed a handful of times. No antigen is known for it. TCRdb reprocessed the reads with MiXCR, giving one entry per CDR3 protein. The data contain around 770,000 distinct CDR3 sequences, almost 30% of them singletons. The receptor was derived from a human donor in good health (CMV status not recorded). Some clones in this sample may be carry-over from other donors' samples. The rearrangement links TRBV12-3 or TRBV12-4 to TRBJ1-1; possibly TRBD1 for D (5 bases). This sample comprised cultured CD8+ T cells from PBMCs, obtained from culture after CMV antigen stimulation. CDR3 sequence: CASSLPQTTRQPEAFF. The CDR3 DNA follows: TGTGCCAGCAGTTTGCCCCAAACCACCCGACAGCCTGAAGCTTTCTTT.